This entry features one TCR beta chain sequence. The antigen remains undetermined. The source of the sample is a study of Ad26.COV2.S vaccination and SARS-CoV-2 variants. Study-wide results and limits: Reported findings describe substantial breadth in spike-specific CD8+ and CD4+ T cell responses following vaccination. Similar non-spike TCR breadth was observed in recipients of vaccine and of placebo.

The V gene lost 1 base and the J gene lost 4 bases, with 10 bases spanning the gap. Per the germline V gene, CDR1 is LGHNA and CDR2 is YSLEER. The CDR3 extends over 14 amino acids. Noted treatment: roughly 19 received Ad26.COV2.S at low or high dose, single or two shots; about 5 received placebo; per-sample allocation not given. Sampling was performed 63 days after the first vaccine or placebo injection. Clones were read by immunoSEQ multiplex PCR, and TCRdb kept only the in-frame ones, dropping some. Among some 350,000 clones listed, about 85% were seen once. The receptor comes from a person between 18 and 60 years old who received the Ad26.COV2.S COVID-19 vaccine or a placebo. Sequencing was performed on peripheral blood, taken in a trial of Ad26.COV2.S vaccine versus placebo. The chain joins TRBV4-3 to TRBJ1-2, with a tentative D call TRBD1 (5 bases). The chain's CDR3 is CASSQVGDLYGYTF. CDR3 nucleotides: TGCGCCAGCAGCCAAGTCGGGGACCTCTATGGCTACACCTTC.